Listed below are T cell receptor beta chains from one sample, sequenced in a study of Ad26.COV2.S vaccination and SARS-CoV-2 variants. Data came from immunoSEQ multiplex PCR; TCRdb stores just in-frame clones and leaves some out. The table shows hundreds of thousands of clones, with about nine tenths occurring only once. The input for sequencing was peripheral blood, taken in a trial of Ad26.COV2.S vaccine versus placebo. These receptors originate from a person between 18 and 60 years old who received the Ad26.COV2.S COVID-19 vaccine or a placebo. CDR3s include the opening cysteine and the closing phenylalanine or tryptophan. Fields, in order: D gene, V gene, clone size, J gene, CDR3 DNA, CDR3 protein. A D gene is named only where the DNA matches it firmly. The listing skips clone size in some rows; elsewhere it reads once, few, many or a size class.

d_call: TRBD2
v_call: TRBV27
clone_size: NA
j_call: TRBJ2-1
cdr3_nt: TGTGCCAGCAGTTTTGGCGGGGGGCCATCCAATGAGCAGTTCTTC
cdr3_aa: CASSFGGGPSNEQFF

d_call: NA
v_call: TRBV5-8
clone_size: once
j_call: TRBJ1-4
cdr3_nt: TGTGCCAGCAGCGCCGTGTCCGGACAAGATAATGAAAAACTGTTTTTT
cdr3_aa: CASSAVSGQDNEKLFF

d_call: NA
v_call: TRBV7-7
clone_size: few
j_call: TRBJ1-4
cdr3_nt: TGTGCTAGCAGCGCCAATGGGGGTTCCCCTAATGAAAAACTGTTTTTT
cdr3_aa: CASSANGGSPNEKLFF

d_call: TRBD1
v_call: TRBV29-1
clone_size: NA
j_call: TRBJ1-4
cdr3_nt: TGCAGCGTTCTCGTCCGGGGGACAGATTATGAAAAACTGTTTTTT
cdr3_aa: CSVLVRGTDYEKLFF

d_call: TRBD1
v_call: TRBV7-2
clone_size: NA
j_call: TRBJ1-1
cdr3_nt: TGTGCCAGCAGCTTAGGGACAGGGGGCTGGAAGAACACTGAAGCTTTCTTT
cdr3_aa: CASSLGTGGWKNTEAFF

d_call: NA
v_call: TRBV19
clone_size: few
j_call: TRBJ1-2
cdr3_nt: TGTGCCAGTAGTAGGGACCCAAGCCCCTATGGCTACACCTTC
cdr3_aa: CASSRDPSPYGYTF

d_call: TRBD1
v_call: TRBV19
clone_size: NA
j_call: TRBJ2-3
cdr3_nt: TGTGCCAGTAAAGACAGGGGGCCGGCACCCGATACGCAGTATTTT
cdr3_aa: CASKDRGPAPDTQYF

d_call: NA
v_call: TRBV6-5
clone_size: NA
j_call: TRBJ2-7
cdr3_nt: TGTGCCAGCATGCGAATCTACGAGCAGTACTTC
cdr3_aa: CASMRIYEQYF

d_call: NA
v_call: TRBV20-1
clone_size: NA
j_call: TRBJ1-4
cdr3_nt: TGCAGTGCTTTGTACAATGAAAAACTGTTTTTT
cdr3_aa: CSALYNEKLFF

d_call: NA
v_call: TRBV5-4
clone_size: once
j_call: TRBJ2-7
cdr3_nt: TGTGCCAGCAGCCTCGCGGGGAGAGGCGAGCAGTACTTC
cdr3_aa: CASSLAGRGEQYF

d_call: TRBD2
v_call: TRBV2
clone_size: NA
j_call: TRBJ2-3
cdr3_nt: TGTGCCAGCAGGGATCCGGGACTAGCGGGGGGTCCAGATACGCAGTATTTT
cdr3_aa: CASRDPGLAGGPDTQYF

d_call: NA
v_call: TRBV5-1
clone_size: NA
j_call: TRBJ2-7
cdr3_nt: TGCGCCAGCAGCTTGGGACAGGACTACGAGCAGTACTTC
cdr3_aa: CASSLGQDYEQYF

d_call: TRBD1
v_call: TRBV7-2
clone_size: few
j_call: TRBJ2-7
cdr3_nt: TGTGCCAGCAGCTTAGATAGGACAGGGTACGAGCAGTACTTC
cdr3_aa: CASSLDRTGYEQYF

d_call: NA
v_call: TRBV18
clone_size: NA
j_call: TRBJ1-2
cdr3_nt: TGTGCCAGCTCACCAGGCACAGAAGTAACTAACTATGGCTACACCTTC
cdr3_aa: CASSPGTEVTNYGYTF

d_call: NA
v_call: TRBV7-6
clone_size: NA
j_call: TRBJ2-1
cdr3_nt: TGTGCCAGCAGCTTAACGGTCTCCAATGAGCAGTTCTTC
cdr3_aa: CASSLTVSNEQFF

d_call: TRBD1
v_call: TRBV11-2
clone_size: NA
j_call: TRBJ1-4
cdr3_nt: TGTGCCAGCAGCTTAGAAGGGGGCAGTTTCGGTGAAAAACTGTTTTTT
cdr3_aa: CASSLEGGSFGEKLFF

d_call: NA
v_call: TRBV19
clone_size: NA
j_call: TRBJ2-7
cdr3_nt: TGTGCCAGTAGCCCGGGACTGTTTAACGAGCAGTACTTC
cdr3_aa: CASSPGLFNEQYF

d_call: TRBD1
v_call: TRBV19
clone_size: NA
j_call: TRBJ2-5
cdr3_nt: TGTGCCAGTAGTATTCGACAGGGACGAGAGACCCAGTACTTC
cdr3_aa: CASSIRQGRETQYF

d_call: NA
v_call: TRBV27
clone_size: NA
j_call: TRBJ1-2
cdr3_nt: TGTGCCAGCAGTCCCGGGCCCCACGGGCTCTATGGCTACACCTTC
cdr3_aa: CASSPGPHGLYGYTF

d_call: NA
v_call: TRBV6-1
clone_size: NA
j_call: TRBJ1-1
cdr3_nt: TGTGCCAGCAGTGAAGCTCGAGTAAACACTGAAGCTTTCTTT
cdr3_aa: CASSEARVNTEAFF

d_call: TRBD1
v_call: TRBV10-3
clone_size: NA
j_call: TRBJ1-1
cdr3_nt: TGTGCCATCAGTGAGGTACAGGGGGGAAACACTGAAGCTTTCTTT
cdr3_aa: CAISEVQGGNTEAFF

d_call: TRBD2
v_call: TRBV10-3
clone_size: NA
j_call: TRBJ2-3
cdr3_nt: TGTGCCATCAGTAGCGGGGGGGCATTAGATACGCAGTATTTT
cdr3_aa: CAISSGGALDTQYF

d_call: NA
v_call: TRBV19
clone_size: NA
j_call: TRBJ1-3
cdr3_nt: TGTGCCAGTAGTAGTGCCAGAGGAACCTCTGGAAACACCATATATTTT
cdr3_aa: CASSSARGTSGNTIYF

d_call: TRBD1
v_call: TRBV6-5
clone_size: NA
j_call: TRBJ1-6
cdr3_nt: TGTGCCAGCAAGTCCACCTACAGGGGTCTTTCACCCCTCCACTTT
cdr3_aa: CASKSTYRGLSPLHF

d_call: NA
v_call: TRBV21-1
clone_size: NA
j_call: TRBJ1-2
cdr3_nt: TGTGCCGTCCGTAAAAGTGGCTACACCTTC
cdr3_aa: CAVRKSGYTF

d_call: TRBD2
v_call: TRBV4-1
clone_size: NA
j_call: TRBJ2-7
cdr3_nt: TGCGCCAGCAGCCAAGGGGCGGGAGGGTCCTACGAGCAGTACTTC
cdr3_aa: CASSQGAGGSYEQYF